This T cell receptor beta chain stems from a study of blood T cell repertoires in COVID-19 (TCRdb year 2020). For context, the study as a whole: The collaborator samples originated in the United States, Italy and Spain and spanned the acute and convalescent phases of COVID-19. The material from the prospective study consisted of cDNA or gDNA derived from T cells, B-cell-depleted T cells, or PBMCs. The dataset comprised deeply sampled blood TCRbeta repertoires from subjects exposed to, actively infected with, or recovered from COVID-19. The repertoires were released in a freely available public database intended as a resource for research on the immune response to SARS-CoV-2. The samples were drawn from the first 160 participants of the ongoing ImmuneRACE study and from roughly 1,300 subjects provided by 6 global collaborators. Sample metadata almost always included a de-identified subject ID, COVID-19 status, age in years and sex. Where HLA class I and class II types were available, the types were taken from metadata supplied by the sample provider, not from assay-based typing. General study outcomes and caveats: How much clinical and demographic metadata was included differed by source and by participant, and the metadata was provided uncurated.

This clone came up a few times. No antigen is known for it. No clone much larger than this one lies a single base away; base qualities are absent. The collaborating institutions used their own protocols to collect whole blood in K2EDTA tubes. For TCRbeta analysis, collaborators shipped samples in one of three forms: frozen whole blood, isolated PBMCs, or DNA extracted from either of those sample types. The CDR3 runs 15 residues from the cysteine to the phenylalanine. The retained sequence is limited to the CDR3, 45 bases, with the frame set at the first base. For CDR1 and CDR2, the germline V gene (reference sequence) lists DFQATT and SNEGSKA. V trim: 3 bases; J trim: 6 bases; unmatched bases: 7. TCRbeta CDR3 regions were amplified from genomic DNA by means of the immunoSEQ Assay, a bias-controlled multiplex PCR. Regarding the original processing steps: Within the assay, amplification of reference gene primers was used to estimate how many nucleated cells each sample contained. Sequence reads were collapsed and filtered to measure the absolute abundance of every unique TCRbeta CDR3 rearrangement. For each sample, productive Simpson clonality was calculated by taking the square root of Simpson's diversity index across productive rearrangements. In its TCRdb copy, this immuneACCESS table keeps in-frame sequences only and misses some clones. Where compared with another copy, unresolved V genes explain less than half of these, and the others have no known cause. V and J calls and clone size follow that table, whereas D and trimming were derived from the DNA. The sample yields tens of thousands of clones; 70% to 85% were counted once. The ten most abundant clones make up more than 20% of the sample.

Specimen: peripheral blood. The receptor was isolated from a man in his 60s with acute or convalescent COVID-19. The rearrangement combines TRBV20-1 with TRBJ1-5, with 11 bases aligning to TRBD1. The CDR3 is CSASAGQGAIQPQHF. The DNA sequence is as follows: TGCAGTGCTAGTGCTGGACAGGGGGCAATTCAGCCCCAGCATTTT.